This passage covers 2 T cell receptor beta chains from one sample sequenced in a study of blood T cell repertoires in COVID-19. The table came from immunoSEQ multiplex PCR; TCRdb's copy has only in-frame clones and leaves some out. The sample records roughly 15,000 clones, more than 70% being singletons. Sample: peripheral blood. These receptors came from a man between 65 and 80 years old with acute or convalescent COVID-19.

The chain links TRBV11-3 to TRBJ2-3; TRBD2 is a possible D gene (5 bases). Germline V gene data show CDR1 as SGHNT and CDR2 as YENEEA. Trimming shortened V by 5 bases and J by 9 bases, and 15 bases separated the two germline ends. The CDR3 has 13 amino acids. CDR3: CASSDYTVKTQYF. The CDR3 DNA sequence: TGTGCCAGCAGCGACTACACGGTGAAGACGCAGTATTTT. Based on the CDR3 plus reference TRBV11-3 and TRBJ2-3, the full variable domain is EAGVVQSPRYKIIEKKQPVAFWCNPISGHNTLYWYLQNLGQGPELLIRYENEEAVDDSQLPKDRFSAERLKGVDSTLKIQPAELGDSAVYLCASSDYTVKTQYFGPGTRLTVL.

A few counts support this clone. The rearrangement joins TRBV29-1 to TRBJ1-2, with D perhaps matching TRBD1 (5 bases). The CDR3 extends over 11 amino acids. Trimming left V 0 bases short and J 10 bases short, with 9 bases between. CDR1 is SQVTM, CDR2 ANQGSEA, per germline. In DNA form, the CDR3 reads TGCAGCGTTGAAGAGGTCAGGGTCTACACCTTC. This gives the protein CSVEEVRVYTF.